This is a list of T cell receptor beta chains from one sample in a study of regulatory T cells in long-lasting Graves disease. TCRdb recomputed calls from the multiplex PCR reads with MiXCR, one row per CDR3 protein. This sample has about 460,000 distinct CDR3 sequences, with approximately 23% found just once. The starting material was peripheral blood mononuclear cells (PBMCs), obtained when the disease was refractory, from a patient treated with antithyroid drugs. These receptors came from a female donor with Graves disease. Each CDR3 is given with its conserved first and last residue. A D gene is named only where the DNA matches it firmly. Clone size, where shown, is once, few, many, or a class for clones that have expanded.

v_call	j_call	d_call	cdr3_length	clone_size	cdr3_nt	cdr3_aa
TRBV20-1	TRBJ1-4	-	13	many	TGCAGTGCTGCCCAGTTGTTAGGGATTGGACTGTTTTTT	CSAAQLLGIGLFF
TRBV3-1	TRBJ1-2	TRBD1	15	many	TGTGCCAGCAGCTTTCCGACAGGGGACGACTATGGCTACACCTTC	CASSFPTGDDYGYTF
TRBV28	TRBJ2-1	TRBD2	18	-	TGTGCCAGCAGCTCCCACCTCCATCCTAGCGGGATTTACAATGAGCAGTTCTTC	CASSSHLHPSGIYNEQFF
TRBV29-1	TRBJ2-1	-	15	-	TGCAGCATCCGGGAATTACTAGGCCCCGGGAGTGAGCAGTTCTTC	CSIRELLGPGSEQFF
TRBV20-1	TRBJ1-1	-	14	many	TGCAGTGCTCCTGGGGATTACCCGAACACTGAAGCTTTCTTT	CSAPGDYPNTEAFF
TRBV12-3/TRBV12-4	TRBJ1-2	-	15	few	TGTGCCAGCACCGGGGGGGGGGCTGGGAACTATGGCTACACCTTC	CASTGGGAGNYGYTF
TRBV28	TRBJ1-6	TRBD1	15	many	TGTGCCAGCAGGAAATTACAGGGGGCCTATTCACCCCTCCACTTT	CASRKLQGAYSPLHF
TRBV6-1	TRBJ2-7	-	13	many	TGTGCCAGCACTAGGGACGGTATATACGAGCAGTACTTC	CASTRDGIYEQYF
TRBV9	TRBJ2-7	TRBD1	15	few	TGTGCCAGCAGCGCTTCCCCGGGACAGGGATACGAGCAGTACTTC	CASSASPGQGYEQYF
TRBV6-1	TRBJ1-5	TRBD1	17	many	TGTGCCAGCAGCTCCACCAGGACAGGGTGGCGCAATCAGCCCCAGCATTTT	CASSSTRTGWRNQPQHF
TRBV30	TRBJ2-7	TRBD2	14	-	TGTGCCTGGATTACTAGCGGGGGGGACTACGAGCAGTACTTC	CAWITSGGDYEQYF
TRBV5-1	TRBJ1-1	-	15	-	TGCGCCAGCAGCTTGACACCGGAGCCGAACACTGAAGCTTTCTTT	CASSLTPEPNTEAFF
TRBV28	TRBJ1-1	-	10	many	TGTGCCAGCAGGAACCTCGAAGCTTTCTTT	CASRNLEAFF
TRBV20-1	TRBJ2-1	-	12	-	TGCAGTGCTAAGGAGGGGGGCGGTGAGCAGTTCTTC	CSAKEGGGEQFF
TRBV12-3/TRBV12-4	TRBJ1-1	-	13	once	TGTGCCAGCTCCGTTTCGGCGAACACTGAAGCTTTCTTT	CASSVSANTEAFF
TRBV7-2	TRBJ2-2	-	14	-	TGTGCCAGCAGCTTAGGACAGACAACCGGGGAGCTGTTTTTT	CASSLGQTTGELFF
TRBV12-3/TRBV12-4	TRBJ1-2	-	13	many	TGTGCCAGCACCGGCGGGAGGGTAGGTGGCTACACCTTC	CASTGGRVGGYTF
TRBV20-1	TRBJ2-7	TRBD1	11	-	TGCAGTGTAAGACAGGGCGGCGAGCAGTACTTC	CSVRQGGEQYF
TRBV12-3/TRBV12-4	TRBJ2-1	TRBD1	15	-	TGTGCCAGCAGTTTAGTGGGACAGGGATACAATGAGCAGTTCTTC	CASSLVGQGYNEQFF
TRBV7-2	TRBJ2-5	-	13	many	TGTGCCAGCAGCAGCAGGGGCCAAGAGACCCAGTACTTC	CASSSRGQETQYF
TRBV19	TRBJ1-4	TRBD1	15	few	TGTGCCAGTAGTATCCCGGGACAGGGCAGCGAAAAACTGTTTTTT	CASSIPGQGSEKLFF
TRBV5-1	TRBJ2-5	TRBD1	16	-	TGCGCCAGCAGCTGGGGTGGGACAGTGTACCAAGAGACCCAGTACTTC	CASSWGGTVYQETQYF
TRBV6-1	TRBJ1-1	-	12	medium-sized	TGTGCCAGCAGTCACATGAACACTGAAGCTTTCTTT	CASSHMNTEAFF
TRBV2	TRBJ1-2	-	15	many	TGTGCCAGCAGTCCGCACTCGACGGCTGGGAATGGCTACACCTTC	CASSPHSTAGNGYTF
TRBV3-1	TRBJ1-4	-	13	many	TGTGCCAGCAGCCAAGCGACTAATGAAAAACTGTTTTTT	CASSQATNEKLFF
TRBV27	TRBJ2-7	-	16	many	TGTGCCAGCAGTTTAGAAGGGCGGGGGCCTACCTACGAGCAGTACTTC	CASSLEGRGPTYEQYF
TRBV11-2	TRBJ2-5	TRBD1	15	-	TGTGCCAGCAGCTTAGACGGGACAGCCCCAGAGACCCAGTACTTC	CASSLDGTAPETQYF
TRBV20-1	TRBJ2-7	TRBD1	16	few	TGCAGTGCTAGAGAAGAGTGGGGGACAGCCTCCTACGAGCAGTACTTC	CSAREEWGTASYEQYF
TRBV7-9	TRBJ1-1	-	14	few	TGTGCCAGCAGCTTAGGGATTGTGAACACTGAAGCTTTCTTT	CASSLGIVNTEAFF
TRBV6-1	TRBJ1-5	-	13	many	TGTGCCGGGACTATCGGGATCAATCAGCCCCAGCATTTT	CAGTIGINQPQHF
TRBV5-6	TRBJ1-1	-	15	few	TGTGCCAGCAGCGTATACAGGAGAATGAACACTGAAGCTTTCTTT	CASSVYRRMNTEAFF
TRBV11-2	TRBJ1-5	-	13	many	TGTGCCAGCAGCCAGAACAGCTATCAGCCCCAGCATTTT	CASSQNSYQPQHF
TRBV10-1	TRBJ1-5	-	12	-	TGCGCCAGCAGTGACGCGAATCAGCCCCAGCATTTT	CASSDANQPQHF
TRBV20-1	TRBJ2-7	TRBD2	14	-	TGCAGTGCTAGGCGGACTAGCGGAATCTACGAGCAGTACTTC	CSARRTSGIYEQYF
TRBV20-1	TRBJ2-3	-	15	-	TGCAGTGCTAGAGATCTAGGACCACAGGGTGATACGCAGTATTTT	CSARDLGPQGDTQYF
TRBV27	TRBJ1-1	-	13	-	TGTGCCAGCAGTTCAGAAAAGACCACTGAAGCTTTCTTT	CASSSEKTTEAFF
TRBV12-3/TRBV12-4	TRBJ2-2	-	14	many	TGTGCCAGCAGGCCTACAGGGAGCACCGGGGAGCTGTTTTTT	CASRPTGSTGELFF
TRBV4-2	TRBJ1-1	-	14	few	TGTGCCAGCAGCCATCAGGTCTGGTGGGCTGAAGCTTTCTTT	CASSHQVWWAEAFF
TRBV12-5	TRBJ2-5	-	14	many	TGTGCTAGTGGTTTGGGACAGAGCGTGGAGACCCAGTACTTC	CASGLGQSVETQYF
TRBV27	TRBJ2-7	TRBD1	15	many	TGTGCCAGCAGTTCCTCCGGGACAGGGATTGGTGTGCAGTACTTC	CASSSSGTGIGVQYF
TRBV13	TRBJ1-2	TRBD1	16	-	TGTGCCAGCAGCACGTATTCCGGGACAGGGTACTATGGCTACACCTTC	CASSTYSGTGYYGYTF
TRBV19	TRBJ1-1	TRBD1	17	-	TGTGCCAGTAGTATAGGGCTGGGGGAGACAGGGGTCACTGAAGCTTTCTTT	CASSIGLGETGVTEAFF
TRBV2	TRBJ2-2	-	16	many	TGTGCCAGCAGAACCCGAGGGGGGGGCAACACCGGGGAGCTGTTTTTT	CASRTRGGGNTGELFF
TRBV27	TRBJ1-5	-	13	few	TGTGCCAGCAGCACTTTGGGCGGGCAGCCCCAGCATTTT	CASSTLGGQPQHF
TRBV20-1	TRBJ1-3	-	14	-	TGCAGTGCTAGGTGGGGGGCTGCTGGAAACACCATATATTTT	CSARWGAAGNTIYF
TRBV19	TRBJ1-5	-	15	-	TGTGCCAGTAGTATAGACAGGGCGACGAGTCAGCCCCAGCATTTT	CASSIDRATSQPQHF
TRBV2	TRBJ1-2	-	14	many	TGTGCCAGCAGTGAAAACTCAGTTATCTATGGCTACACCTTC	CASSENSVIYGYTF
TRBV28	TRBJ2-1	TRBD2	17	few	TGTGCCAGCAGTTTACCGGTCCTCCTGCGGGAGGATTTTGAGCAGTTCTTC	CASSLPVLLREDFEQFF
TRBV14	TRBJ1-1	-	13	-	TGTGCCAGCAGCCACAATAAGAACACTGAAGCTTTCTTT	CASSHNKNTEAFF
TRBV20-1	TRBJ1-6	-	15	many	TGCAGTGCTTCCCTCGGGGGTGGATATAATTCACCCCTCCACTTT	CSASLGGGYNSPLHF
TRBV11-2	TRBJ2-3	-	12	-	TGTGCCAGCAGCTACACCCAGGGTACGCAGTATTTT	CASSYTQGTQYF
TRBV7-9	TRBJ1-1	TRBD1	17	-	TGTGCCAGCAGCTTTAGTAGGATCGGACAGGGGAACACTGAAGCTTTCTTT	CASSFSRIGQGNTEAFF
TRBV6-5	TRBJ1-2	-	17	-	TGTGCCAGCAGTTACTCGACGGTTTTCCCAGCTAACTATGGCTACACCTTC	CASSYSTVFPANYGYTF
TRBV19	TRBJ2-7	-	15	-	TGTGCCAGTAGCCGATTCGGGACGGAGTCCTGCGAGCAGTACTTC	CASSRFGTESCEQYF
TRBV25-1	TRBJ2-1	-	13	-	TGTGCCAGCAGTGGACTAGGGTGGGCTGAGCAGTTCTTC	CASSGLGWAEQFF
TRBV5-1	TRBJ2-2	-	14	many	TGCGCCAGCAGCTTGGCGTTGGATGTCGGGGAGCTGTTTTTT	CASSLALDVGELFF
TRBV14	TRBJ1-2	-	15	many	TGTGCCAGCAGTAAATTATCGACAGCCTACTATGGCTACACCTTC	CASSKLSTAYYGYTF